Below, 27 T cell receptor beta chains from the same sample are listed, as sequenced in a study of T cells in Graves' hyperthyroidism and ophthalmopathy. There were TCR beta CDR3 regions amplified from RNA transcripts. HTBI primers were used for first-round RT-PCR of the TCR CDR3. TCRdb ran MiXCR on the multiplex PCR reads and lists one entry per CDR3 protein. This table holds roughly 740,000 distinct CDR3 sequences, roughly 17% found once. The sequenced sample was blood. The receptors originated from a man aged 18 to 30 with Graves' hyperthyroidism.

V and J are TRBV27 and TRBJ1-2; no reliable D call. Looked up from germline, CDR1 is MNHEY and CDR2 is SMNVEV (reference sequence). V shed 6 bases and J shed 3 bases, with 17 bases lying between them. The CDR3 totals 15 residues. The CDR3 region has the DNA TGTGCCAGCAGATCCCCCGCGACGGATTACTATGGCTACACCTTC. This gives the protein CASRSPATDYYGYTF.

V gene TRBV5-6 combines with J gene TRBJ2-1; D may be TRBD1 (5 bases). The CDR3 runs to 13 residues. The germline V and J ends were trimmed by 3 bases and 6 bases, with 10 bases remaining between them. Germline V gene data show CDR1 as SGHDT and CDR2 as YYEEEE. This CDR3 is CASSWGTFNEQFF. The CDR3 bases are TGTGCCAGCAGCTGGGGCACTTTCAATGAGCAGTTCTTC.

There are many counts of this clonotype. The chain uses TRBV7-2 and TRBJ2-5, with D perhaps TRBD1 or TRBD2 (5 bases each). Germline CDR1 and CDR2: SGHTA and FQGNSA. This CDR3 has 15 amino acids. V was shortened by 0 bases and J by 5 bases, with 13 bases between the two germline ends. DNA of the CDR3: TGTGCCAGCAGCTTAGCGCGGGCAGGGCGGGAGACCCAGTACTTC. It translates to CASSLARAGRETQYF.

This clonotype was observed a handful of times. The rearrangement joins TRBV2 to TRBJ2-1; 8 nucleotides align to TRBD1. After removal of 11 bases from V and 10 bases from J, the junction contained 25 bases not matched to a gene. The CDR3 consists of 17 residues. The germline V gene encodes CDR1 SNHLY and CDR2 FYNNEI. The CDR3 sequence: CASAEEVTGAGIPEQFF. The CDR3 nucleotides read TGTGCCTCAGCTGAAGAAGTGACAGGGGCCGGGATACCGGAGCAGTTCTTC.

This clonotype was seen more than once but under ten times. Written as DNA, the CDR3 is TGCGCCAGCAGCCAAGGCACGGGGGGCAATGAAAAACTGTTTTTT. As protein: CASSQGTGGNEKLFF. This chain links TRBV4-3 with TRBJ1-4; perhaps TRBD1 as D (6 bases). Trimming took 1 base from V and 5 from J, leaving 11 bases between them. In germline, CDR1 is LGHNA, CDR2 YSLEER. The CDR3 spans 15 residues.

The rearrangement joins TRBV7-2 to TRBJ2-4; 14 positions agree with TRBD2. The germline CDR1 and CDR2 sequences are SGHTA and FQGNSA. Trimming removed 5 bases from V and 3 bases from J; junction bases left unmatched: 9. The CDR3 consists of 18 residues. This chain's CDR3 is CASSPRLAGGLDKNIQYF. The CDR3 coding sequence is TGTGCCAGCAGCCCCCGACTAGCGGGAGGGCTCGACAAAAACATTCAGTACTTC.

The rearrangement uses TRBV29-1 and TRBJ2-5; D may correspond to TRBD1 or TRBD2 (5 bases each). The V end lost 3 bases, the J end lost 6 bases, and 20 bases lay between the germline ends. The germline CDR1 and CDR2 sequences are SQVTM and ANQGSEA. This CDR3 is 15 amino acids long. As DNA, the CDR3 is TGCAGCGTTGATCCGGGCAAAAGGGGAGTACAGACCCAGTACTTC. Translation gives CSVDPGKRGVQTQYF.

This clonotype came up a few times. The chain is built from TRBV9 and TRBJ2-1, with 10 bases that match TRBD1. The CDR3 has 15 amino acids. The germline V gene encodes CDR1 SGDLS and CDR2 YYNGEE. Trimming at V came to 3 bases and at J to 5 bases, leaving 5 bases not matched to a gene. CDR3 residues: CASSGGQGRDNEQFF. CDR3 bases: TGTGCCAGCAGCGGGGGACAGGGGCGGGACAATGAGCAGTTCTTC.

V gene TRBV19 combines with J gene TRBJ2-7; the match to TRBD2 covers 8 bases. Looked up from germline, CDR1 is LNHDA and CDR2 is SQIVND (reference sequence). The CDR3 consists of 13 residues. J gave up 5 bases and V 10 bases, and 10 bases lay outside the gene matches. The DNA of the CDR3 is TGTGCCACCGGGGGGGCAGGGGAGAACGAGCAGTACTTC. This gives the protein CATGGAGENEQYF.

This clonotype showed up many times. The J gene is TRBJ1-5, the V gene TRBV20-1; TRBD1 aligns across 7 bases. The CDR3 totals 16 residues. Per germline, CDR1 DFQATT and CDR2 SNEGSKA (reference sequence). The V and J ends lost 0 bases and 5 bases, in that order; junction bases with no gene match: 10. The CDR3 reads CSARDRGQTRYQPQHF. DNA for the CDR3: TGCAGTGCTAGAGATAGGGGACAGACACGATATCAGCCCCAGCATTTT.

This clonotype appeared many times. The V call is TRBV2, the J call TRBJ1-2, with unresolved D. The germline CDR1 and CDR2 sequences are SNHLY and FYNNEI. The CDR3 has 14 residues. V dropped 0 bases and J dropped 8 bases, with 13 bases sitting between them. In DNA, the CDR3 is TGTGCCAGCAGTGAAGCCCTTCCCCTCAGGGGCTACACCTTC. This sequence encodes CASSEALPLRGYTF.

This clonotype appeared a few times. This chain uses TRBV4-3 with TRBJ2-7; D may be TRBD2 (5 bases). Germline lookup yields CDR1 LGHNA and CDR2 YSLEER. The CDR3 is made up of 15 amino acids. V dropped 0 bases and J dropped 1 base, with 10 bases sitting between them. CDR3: CASSQDSDRSYEQYF. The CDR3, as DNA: TGCGCCAGCAGCCAAGATAGCGATCGGTCCTACGAGCAGTACTTC.

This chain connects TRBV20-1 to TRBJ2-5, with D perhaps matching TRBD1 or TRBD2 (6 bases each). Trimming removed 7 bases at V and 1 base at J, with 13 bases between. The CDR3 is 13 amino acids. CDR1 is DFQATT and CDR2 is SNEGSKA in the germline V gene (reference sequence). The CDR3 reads CSVIGGSQETQYF. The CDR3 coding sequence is TGCAGTGTCATAGGGGGGTCCCAAGAGACCCAGTACTTC.

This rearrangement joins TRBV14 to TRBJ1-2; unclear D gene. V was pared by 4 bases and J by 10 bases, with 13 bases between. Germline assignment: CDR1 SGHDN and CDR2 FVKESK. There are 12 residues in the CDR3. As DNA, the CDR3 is TGTGCCAGCAGCCCGGGTCCAGTTGTCTACACCTTC. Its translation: CASSPGPVVYTF.

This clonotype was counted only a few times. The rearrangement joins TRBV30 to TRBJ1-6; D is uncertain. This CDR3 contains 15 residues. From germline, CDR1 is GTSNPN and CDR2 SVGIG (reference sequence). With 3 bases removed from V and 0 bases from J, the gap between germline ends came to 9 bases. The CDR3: CAWRLRGSYNSPLHF. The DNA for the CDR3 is TGTGCCTGGAGACTACGGGGCTCCTATAATTCACCCCTCCACTTT.

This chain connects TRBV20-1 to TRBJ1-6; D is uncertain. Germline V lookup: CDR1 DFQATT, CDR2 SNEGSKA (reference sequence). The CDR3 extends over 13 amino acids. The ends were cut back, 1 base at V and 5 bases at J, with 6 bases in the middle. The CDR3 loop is CSARVGDNSPLHF. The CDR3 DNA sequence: TGCAGTGCTAGAGTAGGAGATAATTCACCCCTCCACTTT.

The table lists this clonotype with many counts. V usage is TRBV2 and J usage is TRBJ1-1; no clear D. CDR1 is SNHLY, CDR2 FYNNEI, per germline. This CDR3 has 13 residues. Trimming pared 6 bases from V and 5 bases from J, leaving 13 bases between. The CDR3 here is CASRGLRRTEAFF. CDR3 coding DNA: TGTGCCAGCAGGGGTCTTCGGCGGACTGAAGCTTTCTTT.

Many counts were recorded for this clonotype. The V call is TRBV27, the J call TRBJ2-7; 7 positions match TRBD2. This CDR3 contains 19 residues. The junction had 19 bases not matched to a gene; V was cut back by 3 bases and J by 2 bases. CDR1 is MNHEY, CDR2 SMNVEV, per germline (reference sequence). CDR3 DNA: TGTGCCAGCAGTTTTTGGCGGTCTAGCGGCCAACTCTTTCCCTACGAGCAGTACTTC. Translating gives CASSFWRSSGQLFPYEQYF.

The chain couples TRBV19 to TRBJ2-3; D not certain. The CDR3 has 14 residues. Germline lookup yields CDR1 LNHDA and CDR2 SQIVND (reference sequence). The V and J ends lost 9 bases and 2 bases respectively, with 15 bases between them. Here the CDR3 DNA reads TGTGCCAGCTCGACAAGTCCTTTCACAGATACGCAGTATTTT. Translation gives CASSTSPFTDTQYF.

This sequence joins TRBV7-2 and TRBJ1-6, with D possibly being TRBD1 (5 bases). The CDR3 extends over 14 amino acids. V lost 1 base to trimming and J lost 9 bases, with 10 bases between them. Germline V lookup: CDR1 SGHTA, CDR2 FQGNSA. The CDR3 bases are TGTGCCAGCAGCTTAGAAGACAGCCCTTCACCCCTCCACTTT. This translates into CASSLEDSPSPLHF.

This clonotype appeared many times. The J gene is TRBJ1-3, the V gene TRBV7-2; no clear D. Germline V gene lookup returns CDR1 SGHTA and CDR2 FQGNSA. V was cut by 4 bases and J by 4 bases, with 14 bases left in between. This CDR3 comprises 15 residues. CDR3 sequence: CASSSRQEAGNTIYF. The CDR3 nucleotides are TGTGCCAGCAGCTCCCGACAAGAGGCCGGAAACACCATATATTTT.

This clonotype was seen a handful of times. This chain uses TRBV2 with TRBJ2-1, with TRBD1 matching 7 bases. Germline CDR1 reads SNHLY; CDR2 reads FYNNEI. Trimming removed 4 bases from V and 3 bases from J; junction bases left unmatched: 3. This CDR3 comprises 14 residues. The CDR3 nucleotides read TGTGCCAGCAGTGGACAGGGTGTCTACAATGAGCAGTTCTTC. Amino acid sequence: CASSGQGVYNEQFF.

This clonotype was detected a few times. As DNA, the CDR3 is TGTGCCAGCAGCGCCTCGGGACAGGGAGCCGCGGAAAGTGATGGCTACACCTTC. Its protein product is CASSASGQGAAESDGYTF. The chain combines TRBV9 with TRBJ1-2; 9 bases line up with TRBD1. The CDR3 consists of 18 residues. In germline, CDR1 is SGDLS, CDR2 YYNGEE. V shed 3 bases, J shed 6 bases, and the junction held 18 bases outside the gene matches.

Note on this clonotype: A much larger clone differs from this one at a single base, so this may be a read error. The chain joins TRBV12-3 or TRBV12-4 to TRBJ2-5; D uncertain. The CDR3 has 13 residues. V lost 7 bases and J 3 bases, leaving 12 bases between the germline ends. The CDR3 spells CASTFDTEETQYF. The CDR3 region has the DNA TGTGCCAGCACCTTCGACACCGAAGAGACCCAGTACTTC.

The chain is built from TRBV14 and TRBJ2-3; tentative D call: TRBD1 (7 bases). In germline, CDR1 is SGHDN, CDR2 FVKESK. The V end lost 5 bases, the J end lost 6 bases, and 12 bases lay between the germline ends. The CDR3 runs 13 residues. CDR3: CASSTQGRDTQYF. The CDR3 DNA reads TGTGCCAGCAGCACACAGGGGAGGGATACGCAGTATTTT.

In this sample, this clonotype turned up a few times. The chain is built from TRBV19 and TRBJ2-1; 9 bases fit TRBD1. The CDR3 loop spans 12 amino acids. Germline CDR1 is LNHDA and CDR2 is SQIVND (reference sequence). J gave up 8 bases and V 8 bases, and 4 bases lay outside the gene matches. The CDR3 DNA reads TGTGCCAGTCGGGACAGGGTCTATGAGCAGTTCTTC. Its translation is CASRDRVYEQFF.

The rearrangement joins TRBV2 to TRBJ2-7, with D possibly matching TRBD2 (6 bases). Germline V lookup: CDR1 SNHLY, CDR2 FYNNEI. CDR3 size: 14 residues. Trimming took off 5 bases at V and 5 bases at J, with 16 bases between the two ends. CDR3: CASSPVEGTHEQYF. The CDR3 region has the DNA TGTGCCAGCAGTCCCGTGGAGGGTACACACGAGCAGTACTTC. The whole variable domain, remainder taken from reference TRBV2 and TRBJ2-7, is EPEVTQTPSHQVTQMGQEVILRCVPISNHLYFYWYRQILGQKVEFLVSFYNNEISEKSEIFDDQFSVERPDGSNFTLKIRSTKLEDSAMYFCASSPVEGTHEQYFGPGTRLTVT.